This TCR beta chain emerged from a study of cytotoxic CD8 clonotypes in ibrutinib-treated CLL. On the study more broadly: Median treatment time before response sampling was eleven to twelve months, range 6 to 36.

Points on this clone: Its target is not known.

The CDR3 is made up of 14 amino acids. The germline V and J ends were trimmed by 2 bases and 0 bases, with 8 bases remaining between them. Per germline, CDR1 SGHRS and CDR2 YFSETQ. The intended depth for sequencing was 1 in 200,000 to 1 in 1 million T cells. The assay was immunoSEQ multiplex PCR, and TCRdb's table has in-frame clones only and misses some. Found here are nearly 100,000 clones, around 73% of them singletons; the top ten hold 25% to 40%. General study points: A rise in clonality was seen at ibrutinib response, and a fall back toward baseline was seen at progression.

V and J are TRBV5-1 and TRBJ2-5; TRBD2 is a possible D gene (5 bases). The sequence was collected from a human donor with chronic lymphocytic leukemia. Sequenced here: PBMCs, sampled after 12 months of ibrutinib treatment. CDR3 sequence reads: CASSFGGYQETQYF. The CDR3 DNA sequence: TGCGCCAGCAGCTTTGGAGGATACCAAGAGACCCAGTACTTC.